What follows are 2 T cell receptor beta chains derived from one specimen sequenced in a study of CD8 T cells in Susac syndrome. The authors reverse transcribed about 0.45 to 1 ug RNA with random hexamers. MiXCR was run by TCRdb on the immunoSEQ multiplex PCR reads, yielding one entry per CDR3 protein. Of some 200,000 distinct CDR3 sequences listed, around nine tenths are singletons. Material: CD8+ T cells from PBMCs. These receptors were obtained from a human donor with multiple sclerosis.

V and J are TRBV9 and TRBJ2-7, with a possible D match to TRBD2 (6 bases). Germline V CDR1 and CDR2: SGDLS, YYNGEE. V was shortened by 2 bases and J by 2 bases, with 14 bases between the two germline ends. This CDR3 region has 15 residues. For the CDR3, the DNA is TGTGCCAGCAGCGTCTCTTATAGCGGTCCCTACGAGCAGTACTTC. It encodes CASSVSYSGPYEQYF.

The chain has TRBV4-2 and TRBJ1-5; D unclear. Trimming removed 1 base from V and 5 bases from J, with 6 bases in between. The CDR3 runs to 13 residues. CDR1 and CDR2 (germline): LGHNA, YNFKEQ. For the CDR3, the DNA is TGTGCCAGCAGCCAAGGGCATGATCAGCCCCAGCATTTT. Its protein is CASSQGHDQPQHF.